What follows is one TCR beta chain and its context. The target of this receptor is not known. The input lacks base qualities; no much larger clone sits a single base away. This sample is part of a study of PD-L1 blockade in urothelial cancer (dated by TCRdb to 2016 to 2017). The study in broad terms: Every patient began therapy at some point between 2013 and 2015 and was given atezolizumab 1,200 mg intravenously every 3 weeks. About 90% of the roughly 30 patients were males with bladder-origin urothelial cancer, and about 65% of the roughly 30 reported a prior smoking history. Patients had an ECOG performance status of 0 or 1 and had received between 0 and 3 prior chemotherapy regimens. Blood samples were analyzed at two time points: 3 weeks after treatment start (second dose) and 6 weeks after treatment start. Blood samples gave median yields of approximately 130,000 T cells and 82,636 unique TCRs, along with a median clonality of about 0.084. Somatic, immune and clinical correlates of response to PD-L1 blockade with atezolizumab in urothelial cancer were the focus of an exploratory multi-omic analysis. Pretreatment tumor samples, along with matched peripheral blood serially collected before and after atezolizumab treatment, were subjected to TCR sequencing. Progression-free survival longer than 6 months counted as durable clinical benefit, and TCR features were additionally tested against both progression-free and overall survival. In the same patients, whole exome sequencing and RNA sequencing of pretreatment tumors were performed in addition to TCR sequencing. Roughly 9 patients reached durable clinical benefit, while roughly 22 patients did not. Under 30 patients had pretreatment blood TCR-seq, around 25 had at least one posttreatment blood collection, and around 25 had tumor TCR-seq.

The investigation overall reported the following: Improved progression-free and overall survival was associated with having pretreatment peripheral blood TCR clonality below the median. Patients with durable benefit showed greater expansion of tumor-associated TCR clones in peripheral blood 3 weeks after starting treatment (n ≈ 21, p = 0.022). Because the sample size was small (n of about 29) and many of the analyses were exploratory, the results are meant to be hypothesis-generating.

To estimate absolute template abundance from read counts, synthetic TCR analog templates were spiked into each PCR. The immunoSEQ assay used bias-controlled V and J gene primers to amplify TCRbeta CDR3 regions from genomic DNA. Sequencing of rearranged TCRbeta segments was performed at approximately 20X coverage. The study's processing was this. Clustering was used to correct sequencing errors, and CDR3s were annotated against IMGT to assign V, D and J genes. Only productive TCRbeta rearrangements were used in downstream analyses, excluding out-of-frame or stop-codon sequences. Clonality was computed as one minus Shannon entropy normalized by the log of the number of unique productive sequences. Clones differing between time points or between blood and tumor were identified using Fisher's exact test with Benjamini-Hochberg correction, with an adjusted p below 0.01 applied as the threshold. What TCRdb holds here is the immuneACCESS table cut down to in-frame rearrangements. Part of the clones is not present; checked against another copy, under half of the missing clones reflect an unresolved V gene, and the others are unexplained. V, J and clone size are those of that table, while D and trimming were read from the DNA. This sample gives about 21,000 clones in total; 85% to 90% of them show up just once. Of the sample, 15% to 20% is held by the ten largest clones.

A total of under 35 patients with locally advanced or metastatic urothelial carcinoma, treated at Memorial Sloan Kettering on a trial protocol, made up the cohort. Peripheral blood mononuclear cells were collected pretreatment and during treatment, with between 1 and 8 total time points per patient. The Qiagen DNeasy Blood extraction kit was used to purify genomic DNA from total PBMCs and tumor samples. PBMCs were collected pretreatment and during treatment and were isolated and stored as previously described. The sequence came from an older woman with urothelial cancer. The specimen comprised PBMCs, sampled around atezolizumab (anti-PD-L1) treatment.

For the CDR3, the sequence is CASSLLEASGTSYEQYF. The nucleotide sequence is given as TGTGCCAGCTCATTATTAGAGGCTAGCGGGACCTCCTACGAGCAGTACTTC. This chain joins TRBV18 to TRBJ2-7, with 9 middle bases fitting TRBD2. The germline V gene encodes CDR1 KGHSH and CDR2 LQKENI. Clipping removes 5 bases from V and 0 bases from J, with 11 as the unmatched junction base count. Counted from cysteine to phenylalanine, this CDR3 has 17 amino acids. Kept here is only the CDR3 DNA, which spans 51 bases and is read in frame from base 1.